This record looks at one T cell receptor beta chain sequence and its context. Germline CDR1 and CDR2: SGHRS and YFSETQ. The CDR3 spans 14 residues. The V end was cut by 1 base, the J end by 8 bases, with 12 bases between. CDR3 regions of TCR beta were amplified from RNA transcripts. Second-round multiplex PCR came after first-round RT-PCR with HTBI primers. TCRdb re-called the multiplex PCR reads through MiXCR, storing one row per CDR3 protein. The top ten clones hold around 10% of a sample with more than 1,000,000 distinct CDR3 sequences, about 40% of them seen once. This sample was taken from a study of Graves' ophthalmopathy and Graves' hyperthyroidism. The diagnosis combined clinical symptoms, thyroxine, TRAb, thyroid ultrasound and orbital computed tomography scans.

Sequenced input: peripheral blood or thyroid tissue (not recorded which). J is TRBJ1-4 and V is TRBV5-1; D is perhaps TRBD1 (5 bases). This sequence was found in an adult man with Graves' hyperthyroidism. CDR3 sequence: CASSLSDSAEKLFF. Written as DNA, the CDR3 is TGCGCCAGCAGCTTGTCCGACAGTGCCGAAAAACTGTTTTTT.